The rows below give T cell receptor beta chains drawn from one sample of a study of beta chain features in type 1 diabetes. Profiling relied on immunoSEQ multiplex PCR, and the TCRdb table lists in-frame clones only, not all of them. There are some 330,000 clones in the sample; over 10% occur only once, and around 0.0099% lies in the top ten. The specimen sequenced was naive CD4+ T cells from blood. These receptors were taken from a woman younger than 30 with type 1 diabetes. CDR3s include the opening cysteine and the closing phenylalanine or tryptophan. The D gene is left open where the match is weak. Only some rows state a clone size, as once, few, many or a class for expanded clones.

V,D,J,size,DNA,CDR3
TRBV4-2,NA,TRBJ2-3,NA,TGTGCCAGCAGCCAAGAATGGGTCCTAGCAAGCACAGATACGCAGTATTTT,CASSQEWVLASTDTQYF
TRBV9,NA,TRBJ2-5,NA,TGTGCCAGCAGCGCCCCCGGGACTGGGCAAGAGACCCAGTACTTC,CASSAPGTGQETQYF
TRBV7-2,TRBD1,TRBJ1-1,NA,TGTGCCAGCAGCCCGGGACAGCTAAACACTGAAGCTTTCTTT,CASSPGQLNTEAFF
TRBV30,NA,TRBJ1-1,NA,TGTGCCTGCCGACAGCCGCCGAACACTGAAGCTTTCTTT,CACRQPPNTEAFF
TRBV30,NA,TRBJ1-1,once,TGTGCCGGGGGCCTGAACACTGAAGCTTTCTTT,CAGGLNTEAFF
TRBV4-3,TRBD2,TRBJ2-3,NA,TGCGCCAGCAGCCCTAGCGGGAGTTTGACAGATACGCAGTATTTT,CASSPSGSLTDTQYF
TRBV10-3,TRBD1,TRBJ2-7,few,TGTGCCACCTACCTGGGACAGGGGGCTCGGGAGCAGTACTTC,CATYLGQGAREQYF
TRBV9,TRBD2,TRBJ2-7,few,TGTGCCAGCAGCCCAAGTCCCGGGACTAGCATCGGCTACGAGCAGTACTTC,CASSPSPGTSIGYEQYF
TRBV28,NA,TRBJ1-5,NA,TGTGCCAGCAGTTTAGAGGGCAGGTTGAGCAATCAGCCCCAGCATTTT,CASSLEGRLSNQPQHF
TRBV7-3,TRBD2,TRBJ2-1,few,TGTGCCAGCAGCTTAGCAGCGGGAGTATTCAATGAGCAGTTCTTC,CASSLAAGVFNEQFF
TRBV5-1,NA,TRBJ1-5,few,TGCGCCAGCAGCTTGGGAATCGGACAGAATAGCAATCAGCCCCAGCATTTT,CASSLGIGQNSNQPQHF
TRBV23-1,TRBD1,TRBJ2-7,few,TGCGCCAGCAGAAACCGGGACAGGCGGTGGTACGAGCAGTACTTC,CASRNRDRRWYEQYF
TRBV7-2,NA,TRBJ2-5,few,TGTGCCAGCAGCTTTAACGGTCAAGAGACCCAGTACTTC,CASSFNGQETQYF
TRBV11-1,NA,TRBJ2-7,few,TGTGCCAGCAGCCCCCAAAGCGCCTACGAGCAGTACTTC,CASSPQSAYEQYF
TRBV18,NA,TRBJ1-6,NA,TGTGCCAGCTCACCACGTTCGGATTCACCCCTCCACTTT,CASSPRSDSPLHF
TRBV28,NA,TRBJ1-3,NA,TGTGCCAGCAGGCCCGGGACAACTGGAAACACCATATATTTT,CASRPGTTGNTIYF
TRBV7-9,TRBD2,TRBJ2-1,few,TGTGCCAGCAGCTTGAGGCGGGAGGCCGACAATGAGCAGTTCTTC,CASSLRREADNEQFF
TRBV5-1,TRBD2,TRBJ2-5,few,TGCGCCAGCAGCCCGGGAGGAGGAGAGACCCAGTACTTC,CASSPGGGETQYF
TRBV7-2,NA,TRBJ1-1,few,TGTGCCAGCAGCTCCGATATTTCAGGGCGCACTGAAGCTTTCTTT,CASSSDISGRTEAFF
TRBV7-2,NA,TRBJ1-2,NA,TGTGCCAGCAGCTTTCAACACCCGAACTATGGCTACACCTTC,CASSFQHPNYGYTF